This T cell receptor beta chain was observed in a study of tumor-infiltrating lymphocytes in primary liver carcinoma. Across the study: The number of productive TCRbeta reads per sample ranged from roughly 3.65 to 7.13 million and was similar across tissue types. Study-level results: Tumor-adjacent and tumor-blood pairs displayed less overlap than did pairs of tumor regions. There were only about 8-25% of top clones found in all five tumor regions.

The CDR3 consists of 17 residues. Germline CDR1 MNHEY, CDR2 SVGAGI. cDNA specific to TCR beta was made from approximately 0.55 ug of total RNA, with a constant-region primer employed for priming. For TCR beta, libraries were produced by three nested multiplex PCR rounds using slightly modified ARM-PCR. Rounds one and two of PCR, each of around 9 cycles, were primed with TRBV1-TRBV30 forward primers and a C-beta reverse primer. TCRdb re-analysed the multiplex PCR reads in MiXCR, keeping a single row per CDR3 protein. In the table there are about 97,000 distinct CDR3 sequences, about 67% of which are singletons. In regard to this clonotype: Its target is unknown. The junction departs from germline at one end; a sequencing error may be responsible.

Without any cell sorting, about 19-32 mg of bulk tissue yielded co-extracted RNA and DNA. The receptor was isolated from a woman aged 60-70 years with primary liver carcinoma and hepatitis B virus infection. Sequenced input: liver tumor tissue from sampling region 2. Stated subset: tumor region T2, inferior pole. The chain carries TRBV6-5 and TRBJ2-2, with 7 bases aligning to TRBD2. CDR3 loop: CASSSQLTSRYTGEPFF. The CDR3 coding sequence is TGTGCCAGTAGTTCACAATTGACTAGCCGATACACCGGGGAGCCGTTTTTT.